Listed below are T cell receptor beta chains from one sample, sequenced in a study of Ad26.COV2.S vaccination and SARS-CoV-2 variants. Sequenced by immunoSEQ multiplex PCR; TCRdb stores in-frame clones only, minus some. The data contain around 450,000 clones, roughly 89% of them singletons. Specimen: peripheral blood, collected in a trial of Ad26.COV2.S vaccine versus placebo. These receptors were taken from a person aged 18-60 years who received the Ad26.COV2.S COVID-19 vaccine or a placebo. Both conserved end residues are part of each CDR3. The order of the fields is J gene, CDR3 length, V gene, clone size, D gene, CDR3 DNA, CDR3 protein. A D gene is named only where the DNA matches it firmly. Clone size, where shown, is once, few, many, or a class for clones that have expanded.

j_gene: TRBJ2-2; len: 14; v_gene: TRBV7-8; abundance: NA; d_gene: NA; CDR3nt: TGTGCCAGCAGCGCCGACAGAGACACCGGGGAGCTGTTTTTT; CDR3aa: CASSADRDTGELFF
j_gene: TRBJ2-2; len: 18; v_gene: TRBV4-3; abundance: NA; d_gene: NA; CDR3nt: TGCGCCAGCAGCCAAGAGTTCCTCGCGCGGGGACTCACCGGGGAGCTGTTTTTT; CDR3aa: CASSQEFLARGLTGELFF
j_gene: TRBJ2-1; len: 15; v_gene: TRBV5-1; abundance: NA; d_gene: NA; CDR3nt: TGCGCCAGCAGTCCCGATGAGGGGTCATCAAATGAGCAGTTCTTC; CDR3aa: CASSPDEGSSNEQFF
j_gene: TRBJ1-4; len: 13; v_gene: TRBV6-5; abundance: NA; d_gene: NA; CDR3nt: TGTGCCAGCAGTTTCCAGGGGTTAGGGAAACTGTTTTTT; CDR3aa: CASSFQGLGKLFF
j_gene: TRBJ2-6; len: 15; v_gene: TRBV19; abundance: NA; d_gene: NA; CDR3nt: TGTGCCAGTAGGACAGACGCCCCAGGGGCCAACGTCCTGACTTTC; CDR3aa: CASRTDAPGANVLTF
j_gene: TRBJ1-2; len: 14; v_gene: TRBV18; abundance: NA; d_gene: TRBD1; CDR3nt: TGTGCCAGCTCACCAAGTACAGGGGAAGGCGGCTACACCTTC; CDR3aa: CASSPSTGEGGYTF
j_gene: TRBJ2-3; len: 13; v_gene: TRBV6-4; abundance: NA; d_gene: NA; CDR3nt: TGTGCCAGCAGTGACGGGGCAACAGATACGCAGTATTTT; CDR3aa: CASSDGATDTQYF
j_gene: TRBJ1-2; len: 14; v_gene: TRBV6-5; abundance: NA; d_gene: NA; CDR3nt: TGTGCCAGCAGTTTGACGACAGGACACTATGGCTACACCTTC; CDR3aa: CASSLTTGHYGYTF
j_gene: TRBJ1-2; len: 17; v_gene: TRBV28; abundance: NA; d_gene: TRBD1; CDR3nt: TGTGCCAGCAGTTACGACAGGGGGCGCGGTTTCCGCTATGGCTACACCTTC; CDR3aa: CASSYDRGRGFRYGYTF
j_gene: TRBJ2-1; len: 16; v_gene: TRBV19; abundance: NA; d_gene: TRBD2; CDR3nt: TGTGCCAGTAGTCACCCCCGACAGCGGGAGAGCGATGAGCAGTTCTTC; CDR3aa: CASSHPRQRESDEQFF
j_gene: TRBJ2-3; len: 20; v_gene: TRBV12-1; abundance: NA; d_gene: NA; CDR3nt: TGTGCCAGCCCTTATAAGCCGGGACTAGCGGGAGGGCCTCGCACAGATACGCAGTATTTT; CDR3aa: CASPYKPGLAGGPRTDTQYF
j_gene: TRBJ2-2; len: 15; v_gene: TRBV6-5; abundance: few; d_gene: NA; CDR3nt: TGTGCCAGCAGCCGCATGGCCGGCACGGCCGGGGAGCTGTTTTTT; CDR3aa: CASSRMAGTAGELFF
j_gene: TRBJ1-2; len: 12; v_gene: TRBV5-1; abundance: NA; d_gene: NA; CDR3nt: TGCGCCAGCAGGCAGCCACGCTATGGCTACACCTTC; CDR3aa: CASRQPRYGYTF
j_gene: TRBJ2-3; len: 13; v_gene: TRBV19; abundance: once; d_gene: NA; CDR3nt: TGTGCCGGTAGTATTGTAGTGGCAGATACGCAGTATTTT; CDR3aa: CAGSIVVADTQYF
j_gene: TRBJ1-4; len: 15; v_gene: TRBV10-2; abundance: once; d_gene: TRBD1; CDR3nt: TGCGCCAGCAGTGAACCAGACAGGGGGAATGAAAAACTGTTTTTT; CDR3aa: CASSEPDRGNEKLFF
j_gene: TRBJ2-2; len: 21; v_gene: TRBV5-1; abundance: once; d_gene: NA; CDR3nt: TGCGCCAGCAGCTTTCCTCTTTTCATAGACGACAGTTTAGAGAACACCGGGGAGCTGTTTTTT; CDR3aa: CASSFPLFIDDSLENTGELFF
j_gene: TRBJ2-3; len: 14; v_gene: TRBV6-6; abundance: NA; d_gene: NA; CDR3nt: TGTGCCAGCAGTTACTACGGTAGCACAGATACGCAGTATTTT; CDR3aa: CASSYYGSTDTQYF
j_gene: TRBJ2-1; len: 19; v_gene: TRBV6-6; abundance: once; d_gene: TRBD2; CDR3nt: TGTGCCAGCAGCCGACGACGACTAGCGGGAGGTCACGCCTACAATGAGCAGTTCTTC; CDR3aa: CASSRRRLAGGHAYNEQFF
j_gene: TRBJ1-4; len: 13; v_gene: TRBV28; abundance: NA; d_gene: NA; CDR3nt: TGTGCCAGCAGTTTGCCCCAAGGGGAAAAACTGTTTTTT; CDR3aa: CASSLPQGEKLFF
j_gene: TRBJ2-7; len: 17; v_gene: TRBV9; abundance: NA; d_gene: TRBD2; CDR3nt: TGTGCCAGCAGCGTAGATGGAAGCGGGGGGGCCCGTAGGGAGCAGTACTTC; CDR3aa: CASSVDGSGGARREQYF
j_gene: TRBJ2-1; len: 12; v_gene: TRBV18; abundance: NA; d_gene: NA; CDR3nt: TGTGCCAGCTCGCAGCGCATGGATGAGCAGTTCTTC; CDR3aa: CASSQRMDEQFF
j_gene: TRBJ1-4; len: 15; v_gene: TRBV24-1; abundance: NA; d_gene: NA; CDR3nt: TGTGCCACCAGTGATAGCAGGAGAGGGAATGAAAAACTGTTTTTT; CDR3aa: CATSDSRRGNEKLFF
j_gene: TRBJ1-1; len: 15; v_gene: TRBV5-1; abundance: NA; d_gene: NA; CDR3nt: TGCGCCAGCGCCTTGGGAGGGCCCTTGAACACTGAAGCTTTCTTT; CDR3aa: CASALGGPLNTEAFF
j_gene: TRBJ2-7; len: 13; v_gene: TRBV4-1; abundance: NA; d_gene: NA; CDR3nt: TGCGCCAGCAGCCCCCCGGCGACCTACGAGCAGTACTTC; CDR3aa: CASSPPATYEQYF
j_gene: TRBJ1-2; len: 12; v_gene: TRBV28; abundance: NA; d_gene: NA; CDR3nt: TGTGCCAGCAGTTTGGAGGGTCGTGGCTACACCTTC; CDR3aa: CASSLEGRGYTF
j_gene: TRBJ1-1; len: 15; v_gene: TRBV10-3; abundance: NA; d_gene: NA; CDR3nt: TGTGCCATCAGTGGAAGGGACACCTCGGGCACTGAAGCTTTCTTT; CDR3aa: CAISGRDTSGTEAFF
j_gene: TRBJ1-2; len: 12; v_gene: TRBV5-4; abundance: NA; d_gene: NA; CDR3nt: TGTGCCAGCACCTCTTCATTGAGGGGCTACACCTTC; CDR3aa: CASTSSLRGYTF
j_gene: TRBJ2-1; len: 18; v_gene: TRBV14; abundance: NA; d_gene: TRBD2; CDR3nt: TGTGCCAGCAGCCCCCTTGGACTAGCGGGGGGGCCTGACAATGAGCAGTTCTTC; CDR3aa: CASSPLGLAGGPDNEQFF
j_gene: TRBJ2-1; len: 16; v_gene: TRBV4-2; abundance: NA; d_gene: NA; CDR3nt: TGTGCCAGCAGCCAAGTTCAGTGGGGAGAGGGAAATGAGCAGTTCTTC; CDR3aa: CASSQVQWGEGNEQFF
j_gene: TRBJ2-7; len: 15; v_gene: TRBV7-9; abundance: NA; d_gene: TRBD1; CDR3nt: TGTGCCAGCAGTTATACCGGGACAGGGGGCGACGAGCAGTACTTC; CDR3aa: CASSYTGTGGDEQYF
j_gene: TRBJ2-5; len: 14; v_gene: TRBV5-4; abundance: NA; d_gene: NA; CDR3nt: TGTGCCAGCAGCTTGGCGTCCTATCTAGAGACCCAGTACTTC; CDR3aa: CASSLASYLETQYF
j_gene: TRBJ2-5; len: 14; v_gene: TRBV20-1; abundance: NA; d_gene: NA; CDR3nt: TGCAGTGCTAGTGCGGGCTTCGGTCCCGAGACCCAGTACTTC; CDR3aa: CSASAGFGPETQYF
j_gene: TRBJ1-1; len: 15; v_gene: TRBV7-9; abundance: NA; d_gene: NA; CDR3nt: TGTGCCAGCAGCCTAGGTGCGACAGGTATTTCTGAAGCTTTCTTT; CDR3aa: CASSLGATGISEAFF
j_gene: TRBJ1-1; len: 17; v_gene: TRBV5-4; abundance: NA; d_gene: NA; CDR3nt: TGTGCCAGCAGCCCACCGGGGGCGTTGAGGGCGGGGACTGAAGCTTTCTTT; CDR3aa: CASSPPGALRAGTEAFF
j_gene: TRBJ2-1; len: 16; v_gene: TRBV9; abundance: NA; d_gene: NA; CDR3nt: TGTGCCAGCAGCGTTTGGGACTTCGGGGGAAACAATGAGCAGTTCTTC; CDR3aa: CASSVWDFGGNNEQFF
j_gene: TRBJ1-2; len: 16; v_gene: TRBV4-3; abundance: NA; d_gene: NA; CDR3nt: TGCGCCAGCAGCCAAGACGTCAGGGCGAATAACTATGGCTACACCTTC; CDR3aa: CASSQDVRANNYGYTF
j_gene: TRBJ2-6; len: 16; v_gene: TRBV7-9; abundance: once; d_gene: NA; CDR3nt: TGTGCCAGCAGCTTTGGGTGGACCTCTGGGGCCAACGTCCTGACTTTC; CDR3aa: CASSFGWTSGANVLTF
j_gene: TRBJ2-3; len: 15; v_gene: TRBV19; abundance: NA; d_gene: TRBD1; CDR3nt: TGTGCCAGTAGTCACGGACAGGGGGTAGCAGATACGCAGTATTTT; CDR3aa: CASSHGQGVADTQYF
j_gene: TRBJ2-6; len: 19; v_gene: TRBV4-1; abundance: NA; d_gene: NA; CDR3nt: TGCGCCAGCAGCCAAGTTCTTCCGCGACAACCCCCTGGGGCCAACGTCCTGACTTTC; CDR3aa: CASSQVLPRQPPGANVLTF
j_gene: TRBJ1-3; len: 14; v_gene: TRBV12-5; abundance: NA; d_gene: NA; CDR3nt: TGTGCTAGTGGTACAGGGACCTCTGGAAACACCATATATTTT; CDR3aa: CASGTGTSGNTIYF
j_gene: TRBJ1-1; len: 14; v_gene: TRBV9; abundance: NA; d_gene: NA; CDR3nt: TGTGCCAGCAGCCCCGGGGCAAGAAACACTGAAGCTTTCTTT; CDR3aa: CASSPGARNTEAFF
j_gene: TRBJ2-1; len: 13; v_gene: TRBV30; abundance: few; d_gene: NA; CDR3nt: TGTGCCTGGAGTCGGTATAACGGCGGGGAGCAGTTCTTC; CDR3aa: CAWSRYNGGEQFF
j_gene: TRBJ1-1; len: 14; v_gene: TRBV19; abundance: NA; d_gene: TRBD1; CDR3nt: TGTGCCAGTAGAACGGACAGGCGTAACACTGAAGCTTTCTTT; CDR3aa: CASRTDRRNTEAFF
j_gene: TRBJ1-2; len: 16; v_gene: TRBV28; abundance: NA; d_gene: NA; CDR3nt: TGTGCCAGCAGGCCCCCCGGGAGGGGCCAGTTCTATGGCTACACCTTC; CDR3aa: CASRPPGRGQFYGYTF
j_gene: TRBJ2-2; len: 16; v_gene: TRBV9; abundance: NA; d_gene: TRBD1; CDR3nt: TGTGCCAGCAGCAGGGTCAGGGGGCCAGGCACCGGGGAGCTGTTTTTT; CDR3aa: CASSRVRGPGTGELFF
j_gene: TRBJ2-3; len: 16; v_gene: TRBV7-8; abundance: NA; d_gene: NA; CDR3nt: TGTGCCAGCAGCTTATTGAACGGGGGGCCAGCCGATACGCAGTATTTT; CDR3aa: CASSLLNGGPADTQYF
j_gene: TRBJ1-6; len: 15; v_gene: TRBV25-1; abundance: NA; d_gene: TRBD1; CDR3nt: TGTGCCAGCAGTAGACGGGACAGAGGGAATTCACCCCTCCACTTT; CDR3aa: CASSRRDRGNSPLHF
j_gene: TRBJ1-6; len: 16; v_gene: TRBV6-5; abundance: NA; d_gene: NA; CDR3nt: TGTGCCAGCAGTTACTCTGCGGGCCCTTATGATTCACCCCTCCACTTT; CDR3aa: CASSYSAGPYDSPLHF
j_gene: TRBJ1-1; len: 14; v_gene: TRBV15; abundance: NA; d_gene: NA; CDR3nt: TGTGCCACCAGCAGAGATCTAGAGTCTACTGAAGCTTTCTTT; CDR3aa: CATSRDLESTEAFF
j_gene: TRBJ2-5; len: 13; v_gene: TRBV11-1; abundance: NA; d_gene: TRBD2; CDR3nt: TGTGCCAGCAGCTCTCCGGGAGGGGAGACCCAGTACTTC; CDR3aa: CASSSPGGETQYF
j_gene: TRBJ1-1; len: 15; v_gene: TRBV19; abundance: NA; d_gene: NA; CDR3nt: TGTGCCAGTAGTGGTCCAGGGCGCATGGGGACTGAAGCTTTCTTT; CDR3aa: CASSGPGRMGTEAFF
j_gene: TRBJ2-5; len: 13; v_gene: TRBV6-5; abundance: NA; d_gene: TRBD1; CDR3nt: TGTGCCACGCGAAGGGGGCAGAGGGAGACCCAGTACTTC; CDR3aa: CATRRGQRETQYF
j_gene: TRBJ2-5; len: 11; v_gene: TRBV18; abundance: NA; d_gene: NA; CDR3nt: TGTGCCAGCTCCGTTCAAGAGACCCAGTACTTC; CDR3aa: CASSVQETQYF
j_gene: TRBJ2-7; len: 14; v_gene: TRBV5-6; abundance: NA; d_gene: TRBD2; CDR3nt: TGTGCCAGCAGCCATGACTCCCGGGGGGGCGAGCAGTACTTC; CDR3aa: CASSHDSRGGEQYF
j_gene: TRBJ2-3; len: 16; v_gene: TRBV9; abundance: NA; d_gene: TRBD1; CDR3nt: TGTGCCAGCAGCGCCAGGGACAGGTCTAGCACAGATACGCAGTATTTT; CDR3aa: CASSARDRSSTDTQYF